Below are 10 T cell receptor beta chains sequenced from a single sample in a study of blood T cell repertoires in COVID-19. Assay: immunoSEQ multiplex PCR; the TCRdb copy retains only in-frame clones and omits some. The table has under 450,000 clones, around nine tenths seen once. Sequenced sample: peripheral blood. Every receptor here comes from a woman aged 55-70 years with COVID-19, enrolled during active disease.

The genes are TRBV5-1 and TRBJ2-3; D is undetermined. This CDR3 is 15 amino acids long. Looked up from germline, CDR1 is SGHRS and CDR2 is YFSETQ. The V gene lost 2 bases and the J gene lost 8 bases, with 18 bases spanning the gap. CDR3: CASSFSLSRLGTQYF. Written as DNA, the CDR3 is TGCGCCAGCAGCTTTTCACTATCCCGACTTGGTACGCAGTATTTT.

The CDR3 sequence is CASSLRSLQGNTEAFF. The CDR3 DNA sequence: TGTGCCAGCAGCTTACGAAGCTTACAGGGTAACACTGAAGCTTTCTTT. The gene calls are TRBV7-8 and TRBJ1-1, with D possibly TRBD1 on 6 matching bases. Germline loops: CDR1 SGHVS, CDR2 FQNEAQ. Between the trimmed V and J ends, which lost 2 bases and 2 bases, there was a span of 15 bases. CDR3 length equals 16 residues.

The rearrangement uses TRBV6-2 or TRBV6-3 and TRBJ2-7; 7 bases agree with TRBD1. Germline trimming cut 5 bases from V and 4 bases from J; bases unmatched to any gene: 5. The germline V gene encodes CDR1 MNHEY and CDR2 SVGEGT. The CDR3 extends over 13 amino acids. The CDR3 loop is CASSRDSPYEQYF. In DNA form, the CDR3 reads TGTGCCAGCAGTCGGGACAGTCCTTACGAGCAGTACTTC.

The V gene is TRBV7-3, the J gene TRBJ2-4; 10 bases match TRBD1. V shed 5 bases and J 3 bases; nucleotides not matched to a gene: 7. The CDR3 has 16 residues. Germline CDR1 SGHTA, CDR2 FQGTGA. Here the CDR3 reads CASSQGTGDGKNIQYF. DNA of the CDR3: TGTGCCAGCAGCCAGGGGACAGGGGATGGCAAAAACATTCAGTACTTC.

This rearrangement joins TRBV30 to TRBJ2-7; D gene uncertain. The CDR3 length is 12 residues. Germline values: CDR1 GTSNPN, CDR2 SVGIG (reference sequence). Deletions cut 0 bases from V and 2 bases from J, with 5 bases between. The CDR3 nucleotides read TGTGCCTGGAGTGTGTTCGCCTACGAGCAGTACTTC. Amino acids: CAWSVFAYEQYF. Looking up the rest from reference TRBV30 and TRBJ2-7 gives the full variable domain: SQTIHQWPATLVQPVGSPLSLECTVEGTSNPNLYWYRQAAGRGLQLLFYSVGIGQISSEVPQNLSASRPQDRQFILSSKKLLLSDSGFYLCAWSVFAYEQYFGPGTRLTVT.

This chain uses TRBV12-3 or TRBV12-4 with TRBJ1-1; D not resolved. V gave up 8 bases and J gave up 11 bases, with 18 bases separating them. There are 12 residues in the CDR3. The CDR3 is CASGGWFGGAFF. CDR3 coding DNA: TGTGCCAGCGGAGGGTGGTTCGGTGGGGCTTTCTTT.

The V and J genes are TRBV4-2 and TRBJ2-4, with 7 bases identical to TRBD1. Germline assignment: CDR1 LGHNA and CDR2 YNFKEQ. The CDR3 consists of 14 residues. J gave up 7 bases and V 1 base, and 4 bases lay outside the gene matches. The CDR3 is CASSQADRDNIQYF. Written as DNA, the CDR3 is TGTGCCAGCAGCCAAGCTGACAGGGATAACATTCAGTACTTC.

This clone was seen a single time. In DNA form, the CDR3 reads TGTGCCAGCAGTCTAACTCGAGTCCCGGGACAGGGCTACACCTTC. Translation: CASSLTRVPGQGYTF. This chain links TRBV6-5 with TRBJ1-2, with 7 positions matching TRBD1. CDR3 length: 15 amino acids. V gave up 5 bases and J gave up 8 bases; unmatched junction bases: 14. The germline V gene encodes CDR1 MNHEY and CDR2 SVGAGI.

The chain has TRBV7-2 and TRBJ2-7; weak D call: TRBD1 (6 bases). This CDR3 is 15 amino acids long. Germline V gene data show CDR1 as SGHTA and CDR2 as FQGNSA. Trimming pared 0 bases from V and 2 bases from J, leaving 11 bases between. The CDR3 region is CASSLAGTITYEQYF. The CDR3 coding sequence is TGTGCCAGCAGCTTAGCCGGGACAATTACCTACGAGCAGTACTTC. Full variable domain (outside the CDR3, taken from reference TRBV7-2 and TRBJ2-7): GAGVSQSPSNKVTEKGKDVELRCDPISGHTALYWYRQSLGQGLEFLIYFQGNSAPDKSGLPSDRFSAERTGGSVSTLTIQRTQQEDSAVYLCASSLAGTITYEQYFGPGTRLTVT.

The chain is built from TRBV11-3 and TRBJ2-7, with D perhaps TRBD2 (6 bases). Trimming took 1 base from V and 7 from J, leaving 20 bases between them. The CDR3 runs to 16 residues. In germline, CDR1 is SGHNT, CDR2 YENEEA. The CDR3 loop is CASSLVFGGDAKEQYF. Written as DNA, the CDR3 is TGTGCCAGCAGCTTAGTTTTCGGAGGGGATGCTAAGGAGCAGTACTTC.